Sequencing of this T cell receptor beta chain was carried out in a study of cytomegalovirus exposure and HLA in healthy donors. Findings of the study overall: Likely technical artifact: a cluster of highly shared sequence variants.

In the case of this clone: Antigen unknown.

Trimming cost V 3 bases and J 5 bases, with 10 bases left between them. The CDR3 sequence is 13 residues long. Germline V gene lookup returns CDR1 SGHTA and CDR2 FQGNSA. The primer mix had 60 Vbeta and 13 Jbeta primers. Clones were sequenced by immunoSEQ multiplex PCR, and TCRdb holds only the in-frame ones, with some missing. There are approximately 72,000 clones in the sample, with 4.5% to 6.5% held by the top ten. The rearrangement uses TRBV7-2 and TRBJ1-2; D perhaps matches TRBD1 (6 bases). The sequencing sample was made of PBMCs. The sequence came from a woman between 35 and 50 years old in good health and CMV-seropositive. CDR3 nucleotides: TGTGCCAGCAGCTTTGACAGGATTTATGGCTACACCTTC. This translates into CASSFDRIYGYTF.